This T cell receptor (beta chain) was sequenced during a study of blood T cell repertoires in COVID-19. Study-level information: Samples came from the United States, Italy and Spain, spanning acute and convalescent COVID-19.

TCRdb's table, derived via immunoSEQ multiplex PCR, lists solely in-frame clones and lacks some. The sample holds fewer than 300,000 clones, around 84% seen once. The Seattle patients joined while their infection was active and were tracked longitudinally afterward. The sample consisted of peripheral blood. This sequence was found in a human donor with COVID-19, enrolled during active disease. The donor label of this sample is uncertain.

CDR3 DNA sequence: TGTGCCAGCAGTGCCCCCGGTTCCGGTATTAGAGATACGCAGTATTTT. As protein: CASSAPGSGIRDTQYF. The chain couples TRBV28 to TRBJ2-3; D is unresolved. The CDR3 totals 16 residues. The V end lost 5 bases, the J end lost 5 bases, and 20 bases lay between the germline ends. The germline CDR1 and CDR2 sequences are MDHEN and SYDVKM. Using reference TRBV28 and TRBJ2-3 for the parts outside the CDR3, the full variable domain is DVKVTQSSRYLVKRTGEKVFLECVQDMDHENMFWYRQDPGLGLRLIYFSYDVKMKEKGDIPEGYSVSREKKERFSLILESASTNQTSMYLCASSAPGSGIRDTQYFGPGTRLTVL.